This is a list of T cell receptor beta chains from one sample in a study of T cells in Graves' hyperthyroidism and ophthalmopathy. TCRdb fed the multiplex PCR reads into MiXCR, producing one record per CDR3 protein. The data show approximately 220,000 distinct CDR3 sequences, around 20% seen once. The sample was blood. Receptors originate from a man aged 35 to 55 with Graves' hyperthyroidism. Both conserved end residues are part of each CDR3. Each record gives: D gene, clone size, V gene, J gene, CDR3 protein, CDR3 DNA. A D gene is named only where the DNA matches it firmly. Part of the rows lack a size; the others show once, few, many or a class for expanded clones.

>NA|NA|TRBV9|TRBJ1-5
CASSAGQSNQPQHF
TGTGCCAGCAGCGCAGGGCAGAGCAATCAGCCCCAGCATTTT
>TRBD2|NA|TRBV7-7|TRBJ2-3
CASSSRGGSTDTQYF
TGTGCTAGCAGCTCTCGCGGGGGGAGCACAGATACGCAGTATTTT
>NA|few|TRBV19|TRBJ1-1
CASSIEGWSEAFF
TGTGCCAGTAGTATCGAGGGATGGAGTGAAGCTTTCTTT
>NA|many|TRBV20-1|TRBJ2-1
CSASRANEQFF
TGCAGTGCTAGTAGGGCCAATGAGCAGTTCTTC
>TRBD2|many|TRBV28|TRBJ2-1
CASKIAGGHESLNEQFF
TGTGCCAGCAAAATAGCGGGGGGACACGAAAGTCTCAATGAGCAGTTCTTC
>TRBD1|NA|TRBV19|TRBJ1-6
CASTQTGTGRSPLHF
TGTGCCAGTACCCAAACCGGGACAGGGAGATCACCCCTCCACTTT
>TRBD1|NA|TRBV4-2|TRBJ1-1
CASKNPGGRTEAFF
TGTGCCAGCAAAAACCCAGGGGGTCGGACTGAAGCTTTCTTT
>TRBD1|many|TRBV20-1|TRBJ2-7
CSASDRGSYEQYF
TGCAGTGCTTCCGACAGGGGATCATACGAGCAGTACTTC
>NA|many|TRBV3-1|TRBJ2-7
CASSIGSYEQYF
TGTGCCAGCAGCATCGGATCCTACGAGCAGTACTTC
>TRBD2|many|TRBV12-3/TRBV12-4|TRBJ2-7
CASNRAGGLYEQYF
TGTGCCAGCAACCGAGCGGGGGGGCTCTACGAGCAGTACTTC
>NA|NA|TRBV19|TRBJ1-1
CASRGAGVTEAFF
TGTGCCAGTCGGGGGGCAGGGGTTACAGAAGCTTTCTTT
>TRBD1|NA|TRBV19|TRBJ2-3
CASSTHLPRQGISTDTQYF
TGTGCCAGTAGTACCCATCTCCCTCGACAGGGTATTAGCACAGATACGCAGTATTTT
>NA|many|TRBV28|TRBJ2-2
CASSLCVNTGELFF
TGTGCCAGCAGTTTATGCGTCAACACCGGGGAGCTGTTTTTT
>TRBD2|many|TRBV7-2|TRBJ2-3
CASSVLAGMGADTQYF
TGTGCCAGCAGCGTTCTAGCGGGGATGGGGGCAGATACGCAGTATTTT
>TRBD1|many|TRBV9|TRBJ1-2
CASSGRTGANYGYTF
TGTGCCAGCAGCGGACGGACAGGGGCTAACTATGGCTACACCTTC
>NA|many|TRBV7-9|TRBJ2-5
CASSLAGPQETQYF
TGTGCCAGCAGCTTAGCGGGACCTCAAGAGACCCAGTACTTC
>NA|many|TRBV5-1|TRBJ2-2
CASSLPGPVHGELFF
TGCGCCAGCAGCTTACCGGGCCCGGTCCACGGGGAGCTGTTTTTT
>TRBD2|few|TRBV30|TRBJ2-3
CAWKLATNTDTQYF
TGTGCCTGGAAACTAGCGACTAACACAGATACGCAGTATTTT
>TRBD1|NA|TRBV27|TRBJ2-2
CTSSTYGQGTNTGELFF
TGTACCAGCAGTACCTACGGACAGGGGACCAACACCGGGGAGCTGTTTTTT
>NA|many|TRBV14|TRBJ1-6
CASSQDYAAYSPLHF
TGTGCCAGCAGCCAAGATTATGCCGCATATTCACCCCTCCACTTT
>TRBD1|NA|TRBV4-2|TRBJ2-7
CASSRGQGGRYEQYF
TGTGCCAGCAGCCGAGGACAGGGTGGAAGATACGAGCAGTACTTC
>NA|few|TRBV5-1|TRBJ2-5
CASSLSSGRQETQYF
TGCGCCAGCAGCTTGAGCTCAGGTCGACAAGAGACCCAGTACTTC
>TRBD1|few|TRBV10-3|TRBJ2-7
CAISGTGSSYEQYF
TGTGCCATCAGTGGGACAGGGAGTAGCTACGAGCAGTACTTC
>NA|many|TRBV30|TRBJ2-7
CAWSVAYEQYF
TGTGCCTGGAGTGTAGCCTACGAGCAGTACTTC